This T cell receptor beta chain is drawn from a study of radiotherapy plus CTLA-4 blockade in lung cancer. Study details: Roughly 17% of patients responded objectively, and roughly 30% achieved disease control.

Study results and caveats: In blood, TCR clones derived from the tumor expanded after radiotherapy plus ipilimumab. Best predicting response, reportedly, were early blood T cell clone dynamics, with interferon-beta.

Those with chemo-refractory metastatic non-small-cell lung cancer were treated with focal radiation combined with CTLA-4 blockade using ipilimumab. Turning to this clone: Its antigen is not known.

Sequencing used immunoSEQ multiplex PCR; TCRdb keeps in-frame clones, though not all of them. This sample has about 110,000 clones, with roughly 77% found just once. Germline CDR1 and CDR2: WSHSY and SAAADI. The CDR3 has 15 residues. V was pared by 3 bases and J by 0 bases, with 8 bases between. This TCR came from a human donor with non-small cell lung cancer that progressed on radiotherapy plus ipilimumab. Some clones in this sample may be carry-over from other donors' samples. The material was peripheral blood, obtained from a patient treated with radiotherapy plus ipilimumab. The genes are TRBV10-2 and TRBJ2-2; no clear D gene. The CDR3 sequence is CASSDGLSNTGELFF. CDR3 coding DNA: TGCGCCAGCAGTGACGGTCTCTCGAACACCGGGGAGCTGTTTTTT.